This entry describes one T cell receptor (beta chain). Antigen: not known. Germline V gene data show CDR1 as SGHDT and CDR2 as YYEEEE. V lost 4 bases to trimming and J lost 7 bases; unmatched junction nucleotides: 3. CDR3 length: 12 residues. The entry originates in a study of cytomegalovirus exposure and HLA in healthy donors. PCR involved 60 Vbeta and 13 Jbeta primers. TCRdb's table, derived via immunoSEQ multiplex PCR, lists solely in-frame clones and lacks some. Found here are 150,000 to 200,000 clones, 70% to 80% of them singletons; the top ten hold about 1.4%. Study findings and constraints: Cytomegalovirus status, reportedly, was diagnosed with high specificity and sensitivity by the classifier.

This clonotype was obtained from a woman in her thirties in good health and CMV-seropositive. Sequenced sample: PBMCs. The chain recombines TRBV5-6 with TRBJ2-3; 7 bases align to TRBD1. The CDR3, as DNA: TGTGCCAGCAGCACGGGACAGAATACGCAGTATTTT. This encodes CASSTGQNTQYF.